The next 21 T cell receptor beta chains were all read from a single sample in a study of T cell changes during pregnancy in multiple sclerosis. This table comes from immunoSEQ multiplex PCR, and its TCRdb copy is limited to in-frame clones, with some not included. The table has 100,000 or so clones, 90% seen once; the top ten hold over 0.6%. The source was peripheral blood, collected in the second trimester of pregnancy. These TCRs come from a female donor in good health, enrolled as a control in a pregnancy study.

Concerning this clone: At one boundary the junction diverges from the germline segment, which might be a read error. The V gene is TRBV7-7, the J gene TRBJ2-5, with TRBD1 as a possible D gene (6 bases). CDR1 and CDR2 (germline): SSHAT, FNYEAQ (reference sequence). This CDR3 has 15 amino acids. The CDR3 DNA reads as TGTGCTAGCAGCCCCAACAGGGCCGGCGGGGAGACCCAGTACTTC. Translating gives CASSPNRAGGETQYF.

The chain employs TRBV7-2 and TRBJ1-2; D not certain. Germline V CDR1 and CDR2: SGHTA, FQGNSA. V lost 1 base and J lost 0, with 9 bases in between. The CDR3 loop spans 15 amino acids. The CDR3 is CASSLVTGANYGYTF. Written as DNA, the CDR3 is TGTGCCAGCAGCTTAGTAACGGGTGCTAACTATGGCTACACCTTC.

Only one count was recorded for this clone. This chain joins TRBV19 and TRBJ2-7, with 7 bases lining up with TRBD1. After removal of 4 bases from V and 3 bases from J, the junction contained 3 bases not matched to a gene. Germline-derived CDR1 and CDR2 are LNHDA and SQIVND (reference sequence). There are 13 residues in the CDR3. CDR3 in amino acids: CASSTGTDYEQYF. The CDR3 DNA is TGTGCCAGTAGTACAGGGACAGACTACGAGCAGTACTTC.

The chain is built from TRBV5-6 and TRBJ2-6; 8 bases agree with TRBD1. The CDR3 runs to 18 residues. J lost 1 base, V lost 5 bases, and 11 bases had no gene match. The germline gives CDR1 SGHDT, CDR2 YYEEEE. CDR3 sequence (DNA): TGTGCCAGCAGTTCCTGGGGCAGGGGGCGGTCTGGGGCCAACGTCCTGACTTTC. It yields the protein CASSSWGRGRSGANVLTF.

This clone was seen a few times. The chain couples TRBV7-9 to TRBJ2-2; D is undetermined. CDR1 SEHNR and CDR2 FQNEAQ come from the germline V gene (reference sequence). The CDR3 runs to 14 residues. Trimming removed 2 bases from V and 4 bases from J, with 8 bases in between. The CDR3 coding sequence is TGTGCCAGCAGCTTAACTATAAGCACCGGGGAGCTGTTTTTT. Its translation: CASSLTISTGELFF.

This rearrangement joins TRBV2 to TRBJ1-4; 12 bases agree with TRBD1. CDR1 is SNHLY, CDR2 FYNNEI, per germline. The junction had 13 bases not matched to a gene; V was cut back by 11 bases and J by 15 bases. The CDR3 has 13 residues. The CDR3 loop is CAAYRDRGQPLFF. As DNA, the CDR3 is TGTGCCGCTTACCGGGACAGGGGGCAACCTTTGTTTTTT.

This chain's CDR3 is CASSLGERRASYGYTF. CDR3 nucleotide sequence: TGCGCCAGCAGCTTGGGCGAGAGGCGGGCTTCCTATGGCTACACCTTC. The chain recombines TRBV5-1 with TRBJ1-2; D not resolved. V lost 0 bases, J lost 4 bases, and 16 bases lay in between. CDR1 and CDR2 (germline): SGHRS, YFSETQ. The CDR3 sequence is 16 residues long.

The genes are TRBV11-2 and TRBJ1-2; D is perhaps TRBD1 (5 bases). Trimming left V 5 bases short and J 3 bases short, with 10 bases between. CDR1 and CDR2 (germline): SGHAT, FQNNGV. This CDR3 spans 13 amino acids. The CDR3 region has the DNA TGTGCCAGCAGCCCAGGGCAGGACTATGGCTACACCTTC. Translation: CASSPGQDYGYTF.

The chain links TRBV5-6 to TRBJ1-5; TRBD1 is a possible D gene (6 bases). Looked up from germline, CDR1 is SGHDT and CDR2 is YYEEEE. This CDR3 spans 15 amino acids. V was trimmed by 0 bases and J by 7 bases, leaving 14 bases between them. CDR3 sequence: CASSLAGGLGQPQHF. The DNA for the CDR3 is TGTGCCAGCAGCTTGGCCGGGGGGCTAGGGCAGCCCCAGCATTTT. The entire variable domain, with the rest obtained from reference TRBV5-6 and TRBJ1-5, is as follows: DAGVTQSPTHLIKTRGQQVTLRCSPKSGHDTVSWYQQALGQGPQFIFQYYEEEERQRGNFPDRFSGHQFPNYSSELNVNALLLGDSALYLCASSLAGGLGQPQHFGDGTRLSIL.

This rearrangement joins TRBV28 to TRBJ1-2; TRBD1 might be the D (5 bases). Trimming pared 6 bases from V and 10 bases from J, leaving 12 bases between. Germline lookup yields CDR1 MDHEN and CDR2 SYDVKM. The CDR3 totals 11 residues. CDR3 loop: CASRAGRDYTF. The CDR3 nucleotides are TGTGCCAGCAGGGCGGGACGAGACTACACCTTC.

The CDR3 loop is CASSLFGENTEAFF. The CDR3 DNA reads TGTGCCAGCAGCTTATTCGGGGAGAACACTGAAGCTTTCTTT. The genes are TRBV11-3 and TRBJ1-1, with D hard to call. The ends were cut back, 2 bases at V and 1 base at J, with 8 bases in the middle. The CDR3 spans 14 residues. The germline V gene has CDR1 SGHNT and CDR2 YENEEA.

The gene calls are TRBV6-6 and TRBJ1-4; D is perhaps TRBD1 (5 bases). Trimming shortened V by 0 bases and J by 8 bases, and 10 bases separated the two germline ends. The CDR3 consists of 14 residues. Germline CDR1 and CDR2: MNHNY and SVGAGI (reference sequence). The chain's CDR3 is CASSYSGAGEKLFF. As DNA, the CDR3 is TGTGCCAGCAGTTACTCTGGGGCGGGGGAAAAACTGTTTTTT.

This chain connects TRBV28 to TRBJ2-7, with D possibly matching TRBD2 (6 bases). Trimming pared 3 bases from V and 0 bases from J, leaving 12 bases between. Germline V gives CDR1 MDHEN, CDR2 SYDVKM. CDR3 length equals 15 residues. The CDR3 loop reads CASSFLTGASYEQYF. The CDR3 coding sequence is TGTGCCAGCAGTTTCCTAACGGGAGCCTCCTACGAGCAGTACTTC.

This chain uses TRBV4-1 with TRBJ1-3, with D possibly matching TRBD1 (5 bases). CDR1 is MGHRA and CDR2 is YSYEKL in the germline V gene. Trimming shortened V by 6 bases and J by 0 bases, and 12 bases separated the two germline ends. CDR3 length: 15 amino acids. The DNA for the CDR3 is TGCGCCAGCAGTCCACAGGTCCACTCTGGAAACACCATATATTTT. Its translation: CASSPQVHSGNTIYF.

The chain links TRBV7-2 to TRBJ2-5, with TRBD1 identical over 8 bases. The CDR3 has 14 residues. Germline loops: CDR1 SGHTA, CDR2 FQGNSA. V was clipped by 4 bases and J by 5 bases; unmatched bases: 6. CDR3 sequence: CASSSDRGRETQYF. CDR3 nucleotide sequence: TGTGCCAGCAGCTCCGACAGGGGCAGGGAGACCCAGTACTTC.

The rearrangement links TRBV6-1 to TRBJ2-1, with 14 bases lining up with TRBD2. The CDR3 runs to 17 residues. In germline, CDR1 is MNHNS, CDR2 SASEGT. The V segment lost 4 bases and the J segment 9 bases; nucleotides outside the gene matches: 11. For the CDR3, the DNA is TGTGCCAGCAGTGCCCAAAGGACTAGCGGGAGGTGGGGTGAGCAGTTCTTC. It specifies CASSAQRTSGRWGEQFF.

J is TRBJ1-4 and V is TRBV18; D is possibly TRBD1 (5 bases). Deletions cut 5 bases from V and 7 bases from J, with 17 bases between. In germline, CDR1 is KGHSH, CDR2 LQKENI. The CDR3 contains 15 residues. The chain's CDR3 is CASSRATGVIEKLFF. CDR3 nucleotide sequence: TGTGCCAGCTCAAGAGCTACGGGGGTTATTGAAAAACTGTTTTTT. Full variable domain (rest looked up from reference TRBV18 and TRBJ1-4): NAGVMQNPRHLVRRRGQEARLRCSPMKGHSHVYWYRQLPEEGLKFMVYLQKENIIDESGMPKERFSAEFPKEGPSILRIQQVVRGDSAAYFCASSRATGVIEKLFFGSGTQLSVL.

The V gene is TRBV2, the J gene TRBJ1-2; D is perhaps TRBD1 (6 bases). The V end lost 7 bases, the J end lost 2 bases, and 17 bases lay between the germline ends. The CDR3 extends over 15 amino acids. The V gene's germline CDR1 is SNHLY and CDR2 FYNNEI. Written as DNA, the CDR3 is TGTGCCAGCAAGGAGTTCCAGGGGAACAACTATGGCTACACCTTC. As protein: CASKEFQGNNYGYTF.

The V gene is TRBV6-6, the J gene TRBJ1-1; D uncertain. V lost 8 bases and J lost 11, with 15 bases in between. Germline lookup yields CDR1 MNHNY and CDR2 SVGAGI (reference sequence). The CDR3 loop spans 11 amino acids. The chain's CDR3 is CASGRQLLAFF. DNA of the CDR3: TGTGCCAGCGGCCGCCAGTTGTTGGCTTTCTTT.

The chain recombines TRBV11-2 with TRBJ2-7; D is unclear. This CDR3 spans 12 amino acids. The germline gives CDR1 SGHAT, CDR2 FQNNGV. Between the trimmed V and J ends, which lost 5 bases and 5 bases, there was a span of 10 bases. CDR3 in amino acids: CASSRGWDEQYF. CDR3 sequence (DNA): TGTGCCAGCAGCCGCGGTTGGGACGAGCAGTACTTC. The variable domain in full, with the rest retrieved from reference TRBV11-2 and TRBJ2-7, is EAGVAQSPRYKIIEKRQSVAFWCNPISGHATLYWYQQILGQGPKLLIQFQNNGVVDDSQLPKDRFSAERLKGVDSTLKIQPAKLEDSAVYLCASSRGWDEQYFGPGTRLTVT.

The J gene is TRBJ1-4, the V gene TRBV19; TRBD1 agrees at 8 bases. Germline values: CDR1 LNHDA, CDR2 SQIVND (reference sequence). Trimming removed 8 bases from V and 7 bases from J; junction bases left unmatched: 9. The CDR3 totals 14 residues. The CDR3 nucleotides are TGTGCCAGTGGACGACAGGGGTTTGGTGAAAAACTGTTTTTT. This codes for CASGRQGFGEKLFF.